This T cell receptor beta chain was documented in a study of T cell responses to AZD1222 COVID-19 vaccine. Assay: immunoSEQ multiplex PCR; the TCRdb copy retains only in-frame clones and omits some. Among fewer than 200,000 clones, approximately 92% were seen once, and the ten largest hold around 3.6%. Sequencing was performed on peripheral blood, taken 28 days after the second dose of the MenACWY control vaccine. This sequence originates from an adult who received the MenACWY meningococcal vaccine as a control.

CDR3 protein: CASSSKPSGMDYGYTF. As DNA, the CDR3 is TGTGCCAGCAGTTCCAAACCCAGCGGTATGGACTATGGCTACACCTTC. J is TRBJ1-2 and V is TRBV27, with D unclear. This CDR3 comprises 16 residues. The germline V and J ends were trimmed by 4 bases and 3 bases, with 18 bases remaining between them. Germline V gives CDR1 MNHEY, CDR2 SMNVEV (reference sequence).